This T cell receptor (beta chain) originates from a study of vaccination effects on CD4 cells after COVID-19. Concerning this clone: Its specificity is unknown.

Repertoires were generated with immunoSEQ multiplex PCR, while TCRdb's copy carries only in-frame clones and drops some. Among about 47,000 clones listed, less than 85% were seen once. This CDR3 is built from 16 residues. V was clipped by 2 bases and J by 0 bases, with 10 bases between them. Per the germline V gene, CDR1 is KGHDR and CDR2 is SFDVKD. When 10 to 11 days of culture had elapsed, CD4+ T cells were isolated. Of the BNT162b2 and mRNA-1273 vaccines, participants received two doses of one or the other. Vaccine recipients had no previous SARS-CoV-2 infection; their nucleocapsid antibodies were negative.

The source of this sequence is a human donor who received a COVID-19 vaccine. The sample was CD4+ T cells from PBMCs cultured without peptide, taken after COVID-19 vaccination. The chain uses TRBV24-1 and TRBJ1-3; no clear D. Here the CDR3 DNA reads TGTGCCACCAGTGATTCCCGGTCGAACTCTGGAAACACCATATATTTT. Protein: CATSDSRSNSGNTIYF.